In this sample, the clone carrying this T cell receptor beta chain turned up once. The data were taken from a study of blood T cell repertoires in COVID-19. Clones were sequenced by immunoSEQ multiplex PCR, and TCRdb holds only the in-frame ones, with some missing. Of 350,000 to 450,000 clones in the sample, roughly 85% are singletons; the top ten hold 3% to 4%. The V end lost 6 bases, the J end lost 6 bases, and 20 bases lay between the germline ends. Germline V gives CDR1 MGHDK, CDR2 SYGVNS. The CDR3 is made up of 15 amino acids. The receptor's source is a woman aged 18 to 35 with acute or convalescent COVID-19. Sequenced input: peripheral blood. This chain uses TRBV25-1 with TRBJ1-1; weak D call: TRBD1 (5 bases). The chain's CDR3 is CASRRAGQVKPEAFF. CDR3 in DNA: TGTGCCAGCAGGAGAGCAGGGCAAGTAAAACCTGAAGCTTTCTTT.